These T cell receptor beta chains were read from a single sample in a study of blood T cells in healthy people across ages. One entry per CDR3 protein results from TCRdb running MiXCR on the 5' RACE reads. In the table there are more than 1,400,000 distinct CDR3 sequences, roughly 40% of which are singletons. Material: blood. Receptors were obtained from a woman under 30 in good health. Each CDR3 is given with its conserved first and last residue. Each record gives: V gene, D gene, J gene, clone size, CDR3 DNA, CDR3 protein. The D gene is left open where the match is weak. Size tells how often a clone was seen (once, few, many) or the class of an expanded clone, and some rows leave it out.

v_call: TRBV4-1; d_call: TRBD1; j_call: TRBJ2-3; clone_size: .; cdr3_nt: TGCGCCAGCAGCCAAATGACAGGGGGCGGGACAGATACGCAGTATTTT; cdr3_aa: CASSQMTGGGTDTQYF
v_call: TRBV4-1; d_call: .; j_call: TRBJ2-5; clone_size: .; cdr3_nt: TGCGCCAGCAGCCAAGTGACTTCCGAAGAGACCCAGTACTTC; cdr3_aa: CASSQVTSEETQYF
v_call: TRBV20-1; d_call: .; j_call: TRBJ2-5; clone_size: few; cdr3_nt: TGCAGTGCTGATCCGACTGTCCAAGAGACCCAGTACTTC; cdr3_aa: CSADPTVQETQYF
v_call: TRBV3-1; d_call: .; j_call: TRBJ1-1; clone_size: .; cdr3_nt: TGTGCCAGCAGCCAAGATGGAGGGGGGTGGACTGAAGCTTTCTTT; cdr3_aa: CASSQDGGGWTEAFF
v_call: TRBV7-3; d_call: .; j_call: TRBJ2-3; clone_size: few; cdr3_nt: TGTGCCAGCAGCTTAGGAGATTGGGGCACAGATACGCAGTATTTT; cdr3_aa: CASSLGDWGTDTQYF
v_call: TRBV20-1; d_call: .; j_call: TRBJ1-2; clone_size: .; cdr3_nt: TGCAGTGCTAGGTATCAGGAGACTAACTATGGCTACACCTTC; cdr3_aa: CSARYQETNYGYTF
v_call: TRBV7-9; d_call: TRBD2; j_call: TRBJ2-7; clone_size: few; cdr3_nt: TGTGCCAGCAGCACTTCGATTCCCCAGCGGGGTACCTACGAGCAGTACTTC; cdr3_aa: CASSTSIPQRGTYEQYF
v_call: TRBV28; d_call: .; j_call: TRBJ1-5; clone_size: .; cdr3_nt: TGTGCCAGCAGTTCGGAGGTTTTAGATCAGCCCCAGCATTTT; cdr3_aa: CASSSEVLDQPQHF
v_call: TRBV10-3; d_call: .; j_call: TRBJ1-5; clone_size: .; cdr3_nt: TGTGCCAGCCGGCCGGCAGGGGAAAATCAGCCCCAGCATTTT; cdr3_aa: CASRPAGENQPQHF
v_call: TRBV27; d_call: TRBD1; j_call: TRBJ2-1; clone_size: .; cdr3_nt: TGTGCCAGCAGTTTATACGGGACAGTCAATGAGCAGTTCTTC; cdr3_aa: CASSLYGTVNEQFF
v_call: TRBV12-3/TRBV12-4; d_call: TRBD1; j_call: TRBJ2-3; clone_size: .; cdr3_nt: TGTGCCAGCAGTACACCTCAGGGGGCCGGGGCAGATACGCAGTATTTT; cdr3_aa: CASSTPQGAGADTQYF